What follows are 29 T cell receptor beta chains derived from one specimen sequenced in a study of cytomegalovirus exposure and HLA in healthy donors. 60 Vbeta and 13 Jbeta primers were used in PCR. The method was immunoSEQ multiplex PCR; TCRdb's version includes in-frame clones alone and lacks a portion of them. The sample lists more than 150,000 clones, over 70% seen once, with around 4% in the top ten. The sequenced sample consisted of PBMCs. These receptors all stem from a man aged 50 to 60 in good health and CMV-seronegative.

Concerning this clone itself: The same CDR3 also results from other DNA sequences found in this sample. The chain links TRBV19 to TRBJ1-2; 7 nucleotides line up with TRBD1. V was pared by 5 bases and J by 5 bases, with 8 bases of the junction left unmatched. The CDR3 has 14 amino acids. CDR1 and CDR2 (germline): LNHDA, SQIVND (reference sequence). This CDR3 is CASSSRDRLYGYTF. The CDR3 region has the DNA TGTGCCAGTAGTTCCCGGGACAGACTATATGGCTACACCTTC.

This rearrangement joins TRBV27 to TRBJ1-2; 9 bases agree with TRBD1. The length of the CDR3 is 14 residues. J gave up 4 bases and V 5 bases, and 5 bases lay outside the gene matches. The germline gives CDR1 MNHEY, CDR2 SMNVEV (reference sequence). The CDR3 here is CASSRDRAGYGYTF. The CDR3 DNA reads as TGTGCCAGCAGTAGGGACAGGGCCGGCTATGGCTACACCTTC.

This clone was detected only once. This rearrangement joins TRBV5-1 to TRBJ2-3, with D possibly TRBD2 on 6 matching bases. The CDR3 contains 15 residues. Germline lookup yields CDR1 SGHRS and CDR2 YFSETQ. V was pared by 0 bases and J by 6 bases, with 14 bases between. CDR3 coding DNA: TGCGCCAGCAGCTTGGGTGGCGGGGACCGCGATACGCAGTATTTT. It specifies CASSLGGGDRDTQYF. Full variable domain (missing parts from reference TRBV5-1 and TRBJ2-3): KAGVTQTPRYLIKTRGQQVTLSCSPISGHRSVSWYQQTPGQGLQFLFEYFSETQRNKGNFPGRFSGRQFSNSRSEMNVSTLELGDSALYLCASSLGGGDRDTQYFGPGTRLTVL.

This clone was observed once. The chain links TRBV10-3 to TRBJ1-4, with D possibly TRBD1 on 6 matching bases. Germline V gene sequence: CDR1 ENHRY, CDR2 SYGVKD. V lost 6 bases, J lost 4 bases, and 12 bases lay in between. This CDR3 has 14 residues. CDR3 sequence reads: CAISKQGHNEKLFF. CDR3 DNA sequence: TGTGCCATCAGCAAACAGGGACATAATGAAAAACTGTTTTTT.

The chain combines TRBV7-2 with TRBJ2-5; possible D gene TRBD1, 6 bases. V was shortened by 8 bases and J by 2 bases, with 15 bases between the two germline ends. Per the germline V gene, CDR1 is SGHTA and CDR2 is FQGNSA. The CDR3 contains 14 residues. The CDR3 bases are TGTGCCAGCCAGATACAGGGAGTGCAAGAGACCCAGTACTTC. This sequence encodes CASQIQGVQETQYF.

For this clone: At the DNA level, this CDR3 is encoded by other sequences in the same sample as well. CDR3 in DNA: TGCGCCAGCAGCTCGGCCCCAGGGGAGCATCAGCCCCAGCATTTT. This codes for CASSSAPGEHQPQHF. The genes are TRBV5-1 and TRBJ1-5; TRBD1 might be the D (6 bases). V lost 3 bases and J lost 5, with 15 bases in between. The germline V gene has CDR1 SGHRS and CDR2 YFSETQ. This CDR3 region has 15 residues.

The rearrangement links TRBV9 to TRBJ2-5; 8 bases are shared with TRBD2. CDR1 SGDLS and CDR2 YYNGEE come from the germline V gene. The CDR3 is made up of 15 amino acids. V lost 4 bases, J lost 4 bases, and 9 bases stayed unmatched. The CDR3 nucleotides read TGTGCCAGCAGCCTAGCGGGTCAACTGGGAGAGACCCAGTACTTC. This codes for CASSLAGQLGETQYF.

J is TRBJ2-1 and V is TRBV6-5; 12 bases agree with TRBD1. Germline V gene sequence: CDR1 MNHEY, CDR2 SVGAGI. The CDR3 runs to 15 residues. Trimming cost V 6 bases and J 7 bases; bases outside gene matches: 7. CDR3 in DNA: TGTGCCAGCAGCTCCGGGACAGGGGGCGGGAATGAGCAGTTCTTC. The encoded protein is CASSSGTGGGNEQFF.

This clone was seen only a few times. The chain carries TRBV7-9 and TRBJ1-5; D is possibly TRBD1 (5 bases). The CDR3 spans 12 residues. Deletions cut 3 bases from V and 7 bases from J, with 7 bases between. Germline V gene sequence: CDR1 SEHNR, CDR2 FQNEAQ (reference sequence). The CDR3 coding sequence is TGTGCCAGCAGCTTTGACAGCCAGCCCCAGCATTTT. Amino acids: CASSFDSQPQHF.

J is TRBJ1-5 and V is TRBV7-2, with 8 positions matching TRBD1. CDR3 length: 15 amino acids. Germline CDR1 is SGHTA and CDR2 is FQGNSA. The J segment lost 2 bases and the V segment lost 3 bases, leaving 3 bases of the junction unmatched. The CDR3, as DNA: TGTGCCAGCAGCTTCACGACAGGGGGCAATCAGCCCCAGCATTTT. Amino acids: CASSFTTGGNQPQHF.

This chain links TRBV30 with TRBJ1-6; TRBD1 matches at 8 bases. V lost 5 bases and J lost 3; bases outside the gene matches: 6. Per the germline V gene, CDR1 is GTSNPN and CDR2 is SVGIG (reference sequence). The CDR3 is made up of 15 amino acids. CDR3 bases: TGTGCCTGGGAGGGACAGGAGTTCTATAATTCACCCCTCCACTTT. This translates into CAWEGQEFYNSPLHF.

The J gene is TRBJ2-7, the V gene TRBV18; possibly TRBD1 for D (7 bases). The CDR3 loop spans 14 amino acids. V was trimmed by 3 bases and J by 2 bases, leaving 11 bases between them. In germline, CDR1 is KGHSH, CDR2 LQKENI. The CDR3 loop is CASSPGRGAYEQYF. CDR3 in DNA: TGTGCCAGCTCACCGGGCAGGGGGGCCTACGAGCAGTACTTC.

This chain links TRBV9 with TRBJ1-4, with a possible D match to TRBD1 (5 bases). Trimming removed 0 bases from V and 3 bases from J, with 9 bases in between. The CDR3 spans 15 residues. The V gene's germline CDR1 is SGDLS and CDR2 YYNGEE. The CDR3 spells CASSVEGRANEKLFF. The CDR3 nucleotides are TGTGCCAGCAGCGTAGAGGGGAGGGCTAATGAAAAACTGTTTTTT.

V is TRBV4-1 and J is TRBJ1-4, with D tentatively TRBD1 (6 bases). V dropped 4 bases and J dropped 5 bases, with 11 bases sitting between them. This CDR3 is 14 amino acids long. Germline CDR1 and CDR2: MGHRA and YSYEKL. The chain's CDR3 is CASSPVTGNEKLFF. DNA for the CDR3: TGCGCCAGCAGCCCCGTCACAGGGAATGAAAAACTGTTTTTT.

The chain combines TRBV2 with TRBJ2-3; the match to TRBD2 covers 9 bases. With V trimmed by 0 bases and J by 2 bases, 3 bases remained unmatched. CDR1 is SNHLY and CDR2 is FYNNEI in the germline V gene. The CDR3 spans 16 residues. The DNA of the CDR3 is TGTGCCAGCAGTGAAGCGACTAGCGGATTCACAGATACGCAGTATTTT. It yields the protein CASSEATSGFTDTQYF.

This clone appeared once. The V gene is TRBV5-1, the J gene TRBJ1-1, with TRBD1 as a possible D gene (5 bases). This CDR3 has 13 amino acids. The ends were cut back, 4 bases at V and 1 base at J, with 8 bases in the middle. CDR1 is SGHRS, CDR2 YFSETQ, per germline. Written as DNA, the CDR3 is TGCGCCAGCAGCCCAGGGCCGAACACTGAAGCTTTCTTT. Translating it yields CASSPGPNTEAFF.

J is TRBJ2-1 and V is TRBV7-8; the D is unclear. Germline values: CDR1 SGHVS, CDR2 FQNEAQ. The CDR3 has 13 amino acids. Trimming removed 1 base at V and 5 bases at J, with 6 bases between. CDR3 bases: TGTGCCAGCAGCTTAGACAAAAACAATGAGCAGTTCTTC. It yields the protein CASSLDKNNEQFF. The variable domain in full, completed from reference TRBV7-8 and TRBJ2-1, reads GAGVSQSPRYKVAKRGQDVALRCDPISGHVSLFWYQQALGQGPEFLTYFQNEAQLDKSGLPSDRFFAERPEGSVSTLKIQRTQQEDSAVYLCASSLDKNNEQFFGPGTRLTVL.

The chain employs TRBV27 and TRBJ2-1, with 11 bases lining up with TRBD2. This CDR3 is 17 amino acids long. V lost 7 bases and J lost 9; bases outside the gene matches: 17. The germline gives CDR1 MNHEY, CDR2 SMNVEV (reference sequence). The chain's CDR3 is CASTQSPTSGVGGEQFF. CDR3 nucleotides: TGTGCCAGCACCCAAAGCCCGACTAGCGGGGTCGGTGGTGAGCAGTTCTTC.

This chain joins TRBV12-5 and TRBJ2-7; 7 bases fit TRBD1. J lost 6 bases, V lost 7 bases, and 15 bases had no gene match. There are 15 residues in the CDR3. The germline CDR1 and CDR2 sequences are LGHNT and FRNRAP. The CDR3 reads CASALPGTAFSEQYF. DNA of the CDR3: TGTGCTAGTGCCCTCCCCGGGACAGCCTTCTCCGAGCAGTACTTC.

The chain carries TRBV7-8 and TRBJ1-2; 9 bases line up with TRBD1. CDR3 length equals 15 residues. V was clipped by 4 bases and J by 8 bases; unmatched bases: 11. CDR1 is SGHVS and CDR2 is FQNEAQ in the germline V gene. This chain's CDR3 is CASSSNTGGLWGYTF. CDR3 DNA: TGTGCCAGCAGCTCGAATACAGGGGGCTTGTGGGGCTACACCTTC.

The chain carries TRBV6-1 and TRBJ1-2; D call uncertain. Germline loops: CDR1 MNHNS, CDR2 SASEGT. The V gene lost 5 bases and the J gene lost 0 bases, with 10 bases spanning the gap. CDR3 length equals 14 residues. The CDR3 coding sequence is TGTGCCAGCAGTCTTTTGGCTTCTAACTATGGCTACACCTTC. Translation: CASSLLASNYGYTF.

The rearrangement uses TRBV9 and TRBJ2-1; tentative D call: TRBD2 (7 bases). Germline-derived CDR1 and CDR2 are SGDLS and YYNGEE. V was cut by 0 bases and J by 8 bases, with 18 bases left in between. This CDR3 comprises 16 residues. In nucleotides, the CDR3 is TGTGCCAGCAGCGTAGCTACGGTGGGGGGGCCCTATGAGCAGTTCTTC. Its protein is CASSVATVGGPYEQFF.

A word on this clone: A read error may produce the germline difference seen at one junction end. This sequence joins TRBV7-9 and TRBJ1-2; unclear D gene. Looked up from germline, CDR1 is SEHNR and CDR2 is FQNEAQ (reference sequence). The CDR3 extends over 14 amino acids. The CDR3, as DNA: TGTTCCAGCAGCGCGGCGGGAGGTCCGTATGGCTACACCTTC. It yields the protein CSSSAAGGPYGYTF.

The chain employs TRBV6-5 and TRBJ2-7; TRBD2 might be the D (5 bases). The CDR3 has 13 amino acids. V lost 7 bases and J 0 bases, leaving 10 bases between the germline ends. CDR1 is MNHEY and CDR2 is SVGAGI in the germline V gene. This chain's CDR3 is CASTEESSYEQYF. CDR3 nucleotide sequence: TGTGCCAGCACGGAGGAAAGCTCCTACGAGCAGTACTTC.

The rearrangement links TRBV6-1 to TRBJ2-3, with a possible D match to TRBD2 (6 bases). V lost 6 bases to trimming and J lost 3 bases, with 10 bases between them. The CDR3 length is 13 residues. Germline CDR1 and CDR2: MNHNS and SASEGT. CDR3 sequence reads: CASRSGGTDTQYF. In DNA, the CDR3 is TGTGCCAGCAGGAGCGGAGGGACAGATACGCAGTATTTT.

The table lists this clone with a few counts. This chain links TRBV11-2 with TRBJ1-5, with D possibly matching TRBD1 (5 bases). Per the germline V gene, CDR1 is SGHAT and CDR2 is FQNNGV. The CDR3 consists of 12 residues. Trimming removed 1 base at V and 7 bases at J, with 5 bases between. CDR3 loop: CASSLAGQPQHF. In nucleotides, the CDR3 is TGTGCCAGCAGCTTAGCAGGGCAGCCCCAGCATTTT. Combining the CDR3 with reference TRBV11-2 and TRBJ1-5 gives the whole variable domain EAGVAQSPRYKIIEKRQSVAFWCNPISGHATLYWYQQILGQGPKLLIQFQNNGVVDDSQLPKDRFSAERLKGVDSTLKIQPAKLEDSAVYLCASSLAGQPQHFGDGTRLSIL.

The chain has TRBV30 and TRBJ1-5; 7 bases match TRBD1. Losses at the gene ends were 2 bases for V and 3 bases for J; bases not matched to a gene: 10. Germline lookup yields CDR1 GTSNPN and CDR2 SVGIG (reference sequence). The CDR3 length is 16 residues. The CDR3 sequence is CAWSLSRRGINQPQHF. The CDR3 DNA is TGTGCCTGGAGTTTGTCCCGCAGGGGGATCAATCAGCCCCAGCATTTT.

Here the CDR3 DNA reads TGCGCCAGCAGCTCACAGGGGAGGGAAAAACTGTTTTTT. This encodes CASSSQGREKLFF. The V and J genes are TRBV5-1 and TRBJ1-4, with 7 positions matching TRBD1. This CDR3 spans 13 amino acids. Germline lookup yields CDR1 SGHRS and CDR2 YFSETQ. J gave up 8 bases and V 3 bases, and 4 bases lay outside the gene matches.

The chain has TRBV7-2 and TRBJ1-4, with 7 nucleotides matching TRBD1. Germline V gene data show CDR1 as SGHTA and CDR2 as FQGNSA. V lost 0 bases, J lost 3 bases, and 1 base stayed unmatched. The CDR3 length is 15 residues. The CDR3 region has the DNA TGTGCCAGCAGCTTAGCAGGGACAGCTAATGAAAAACTGTTTTTT. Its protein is CASSLAGTANEKLFF.